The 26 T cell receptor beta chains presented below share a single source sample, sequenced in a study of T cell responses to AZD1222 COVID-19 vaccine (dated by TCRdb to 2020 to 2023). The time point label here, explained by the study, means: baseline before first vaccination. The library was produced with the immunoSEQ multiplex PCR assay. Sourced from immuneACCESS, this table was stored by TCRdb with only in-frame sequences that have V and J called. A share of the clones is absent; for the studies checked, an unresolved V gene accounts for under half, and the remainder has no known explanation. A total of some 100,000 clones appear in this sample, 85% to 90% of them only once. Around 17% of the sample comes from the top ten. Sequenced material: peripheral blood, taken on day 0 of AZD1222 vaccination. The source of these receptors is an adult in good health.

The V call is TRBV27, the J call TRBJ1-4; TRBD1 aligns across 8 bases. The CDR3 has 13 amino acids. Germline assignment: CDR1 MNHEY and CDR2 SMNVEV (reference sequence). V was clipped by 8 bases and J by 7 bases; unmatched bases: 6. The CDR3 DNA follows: TGTGCCAGCCGAGGACAGGGCGGTGAAAAACTGTTTTTT. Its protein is CASRGQGGEKLFF. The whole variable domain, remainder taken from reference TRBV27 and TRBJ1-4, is EAQVTQNPRYLITVTGKKLTVTCSQNMNHEYMSWYRQDPGLGLRQIYYSMNVEVTDKGDVPEGYKVSRKEKRNFPLILESPSPNQTSLYFCASRGQGGEKLFFGSGTQLSVL.

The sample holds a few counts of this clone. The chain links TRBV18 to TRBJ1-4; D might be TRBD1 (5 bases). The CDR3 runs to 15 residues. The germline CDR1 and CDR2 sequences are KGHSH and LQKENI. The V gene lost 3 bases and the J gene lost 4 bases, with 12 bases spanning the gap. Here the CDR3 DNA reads TGTGCCAGCTCACCGCAGACAGACAATAATGAAAAACTGTTTTTT. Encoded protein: CASSPQTDNNEKLFF. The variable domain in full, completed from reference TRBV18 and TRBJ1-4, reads NAGVMQNPRHLVRRRGQEARLRCSPMKGHSHVYWYRQLPEEGLKFMVYLQKENIIDESGMPKERFSAEFPKEGPSILRIQQVVRGDSAAYFCASSPQTDNNEKLFFGSGTQLSVL.

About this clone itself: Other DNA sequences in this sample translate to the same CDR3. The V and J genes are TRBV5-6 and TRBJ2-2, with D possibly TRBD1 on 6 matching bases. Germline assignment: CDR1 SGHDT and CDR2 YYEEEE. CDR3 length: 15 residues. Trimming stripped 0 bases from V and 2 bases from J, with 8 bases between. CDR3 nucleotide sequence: TGTGCCAGCAGCTTGGGGGGGCTCAACACCGGGGAGCTGTTTTTT. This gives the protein CASSLGGLNTGELFF.

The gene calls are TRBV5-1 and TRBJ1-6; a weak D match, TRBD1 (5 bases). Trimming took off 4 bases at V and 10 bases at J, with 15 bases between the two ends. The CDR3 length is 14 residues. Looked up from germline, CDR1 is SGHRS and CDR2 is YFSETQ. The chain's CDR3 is CASSLRGDGSPLHF. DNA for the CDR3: TGCGCCAGCAGCCTGAGAGGGGACGGATCACCCCTCCACTTT. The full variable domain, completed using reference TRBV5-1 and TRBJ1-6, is KAGVTQTPRYLIKTRGQQVTLSCSPISGHRSVSWYQQTPGQGLQFLFEYFSETQRNKGNFPGRFSGRQFSNSRSEMNVSTLELGDSALYLCASSLRGDGSPLHFGNGTRLTVT.

The CDR3 sequence: CAISESSRGDYGYTF. In DNA form, the CDR3 reads TGTGCCATCAGTGAGTCTTCCAGGGGGGACTATGGCTACACCTTC. This chain uses TRBV10-3 with TRBJ1-2; TRBD1 matches at 7 bases. The germline CDR1 and CDR2 sequences are ENHRY and SYGVKD. Losses at the gene ends were 0 bases for V and 3 bases for J; bases not matched to a gene: 4. CDR3 length: 15 residues.

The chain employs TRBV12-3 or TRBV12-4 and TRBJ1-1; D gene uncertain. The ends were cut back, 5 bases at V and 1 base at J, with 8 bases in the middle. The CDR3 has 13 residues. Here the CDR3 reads CASSPERNTEAFF. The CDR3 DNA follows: TGTGCCAGCAGTCCCGAGAGGAACACTGAAGCTTTCTTT.

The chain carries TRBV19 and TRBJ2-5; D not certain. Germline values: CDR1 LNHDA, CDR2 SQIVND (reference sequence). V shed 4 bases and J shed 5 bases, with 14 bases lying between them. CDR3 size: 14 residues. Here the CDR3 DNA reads TGTGCCAGTAGTAGTGGCACCGTCAGGGAGACCCAGTACTTC. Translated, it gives CASSSGTVRETQYF.

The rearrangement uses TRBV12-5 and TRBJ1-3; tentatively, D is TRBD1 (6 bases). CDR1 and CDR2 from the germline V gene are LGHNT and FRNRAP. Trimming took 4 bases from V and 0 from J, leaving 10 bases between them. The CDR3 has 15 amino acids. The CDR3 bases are TGTGCTAGTGGTTGGCAGGGGAGCTCTGGAAACACCATATATTTT. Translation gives CASGWQGSSGNTIYF. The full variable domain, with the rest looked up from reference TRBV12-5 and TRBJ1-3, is DARVTQTPRHKVTEMGQEVTMRCQPILGHNTVFWYRQTMMQGLELLAYFRNRAPLDDSGMPKDRFSAEMPDATLATLKIQPSEPRDSAVYFCASGWQGSSGNTIYFGEGSWLTVV.

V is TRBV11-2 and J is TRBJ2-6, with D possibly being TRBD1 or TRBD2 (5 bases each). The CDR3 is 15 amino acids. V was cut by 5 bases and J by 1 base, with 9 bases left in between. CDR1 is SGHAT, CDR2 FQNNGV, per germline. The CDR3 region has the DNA TGTGCCAGCAGCCGACAGCGGTCTGGGGCCAACGTCCTGACTTTC. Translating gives CASSRQRSGANVLTF.

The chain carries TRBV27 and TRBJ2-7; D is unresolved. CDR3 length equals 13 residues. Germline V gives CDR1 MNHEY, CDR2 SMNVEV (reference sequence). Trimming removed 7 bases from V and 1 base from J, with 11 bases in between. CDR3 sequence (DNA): TGTGCCAGCACCTCGATGGAATCCTACGAGCAGTACTTC. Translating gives CASTSMESYEQYF.

As DNA, the CDR3 is TGTGCCAGCAGCATACAGGGAGGTAGGCACTATGGCTACACCTTC. As protein: CASSIQGGRHYGYTF. The chain carries TRBV3-1 (or the pseudogene TRBV3-2) and TRBJ1-2, with D perhaps matching TRBD1 (6 bases). Germline-derived CDR1 and CDR2 are LGHDT and YNNKEL (reference sequence). Trimming shortened V by 5 bases and J by 3 bases, and 16 bases separated the two germline ends. CDR3 length: 15 residues.

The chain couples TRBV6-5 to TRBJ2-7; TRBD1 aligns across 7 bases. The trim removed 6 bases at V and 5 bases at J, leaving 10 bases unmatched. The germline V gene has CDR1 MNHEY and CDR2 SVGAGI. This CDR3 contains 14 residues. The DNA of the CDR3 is TGTGCCAGCAGCAACCAGGGGGTCAACGACGAGCAGTACTTC. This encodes CASSNQGVNDEQYF.

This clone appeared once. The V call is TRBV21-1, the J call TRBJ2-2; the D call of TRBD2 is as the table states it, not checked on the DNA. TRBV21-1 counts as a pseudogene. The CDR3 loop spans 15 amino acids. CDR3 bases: TGTGCCAGCAGCAATAGCGGAACGAACACCGGGGAGCTGTTTTTT. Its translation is CASSNSGTNTGELFF.

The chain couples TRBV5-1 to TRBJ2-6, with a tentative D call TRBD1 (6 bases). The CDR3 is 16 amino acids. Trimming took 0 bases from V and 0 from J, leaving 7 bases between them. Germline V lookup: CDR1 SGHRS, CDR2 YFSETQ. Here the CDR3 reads CASSLGGGSGANVLTF. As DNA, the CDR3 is TGCGCCAGCAGCTTGGGAGGGGGCTCTGGGGCCAACGTCCTGACTTTC.

CDR3 nucleotide sequence: TGCGCCAGCAGCCAAGCCGGGACAGAGATTTCCTATGGCTACACCTTC. It translates to CASSQAGTEISYGYTF. This chain joins TRBV4-1 and TRBJ1-2; TRBD1 matches at 7 bases. The trim removed 1 base at V and 4 bases at J, leaving 9 bases unmatched. Germline values: CDR1 MGHRA, CDR2 YSYEKL. CDR3 size: 16 residues.

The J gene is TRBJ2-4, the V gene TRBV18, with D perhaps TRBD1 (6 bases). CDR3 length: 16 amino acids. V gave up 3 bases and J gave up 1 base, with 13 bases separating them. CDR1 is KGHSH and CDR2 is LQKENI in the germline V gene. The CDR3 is CASSPPGQGAKNIQYF. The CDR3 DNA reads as TGTGCCAGCTCACCCCCGGGGCAGGGGGCCAAAAACATTCAGTACTTC.

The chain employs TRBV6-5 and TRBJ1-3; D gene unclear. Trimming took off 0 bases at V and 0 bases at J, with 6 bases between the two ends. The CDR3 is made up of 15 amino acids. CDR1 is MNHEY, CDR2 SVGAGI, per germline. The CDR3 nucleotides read TGTGCCAGCAGTTACTCTCAGGCCTCTGGAAACACCATATATTTT. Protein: CASSYSQASGNTIYF.

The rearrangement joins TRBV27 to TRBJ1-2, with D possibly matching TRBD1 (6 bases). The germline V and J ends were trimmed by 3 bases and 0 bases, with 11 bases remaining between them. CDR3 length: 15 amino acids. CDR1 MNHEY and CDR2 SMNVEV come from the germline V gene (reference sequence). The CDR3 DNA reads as TGTGCCAGCAGTTTTGGGGGCCCTGCTAACTATGGCTACACCTTC. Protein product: CASSFGGPANYGYTF.

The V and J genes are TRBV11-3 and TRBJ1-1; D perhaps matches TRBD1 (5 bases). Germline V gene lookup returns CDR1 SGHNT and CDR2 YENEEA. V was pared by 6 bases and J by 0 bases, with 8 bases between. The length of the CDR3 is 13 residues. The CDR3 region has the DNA TGTGCCAGCAGACAAGGGGTGAACACTGAAGCTTTCTTT. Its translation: CASRQGVNTEAFF.

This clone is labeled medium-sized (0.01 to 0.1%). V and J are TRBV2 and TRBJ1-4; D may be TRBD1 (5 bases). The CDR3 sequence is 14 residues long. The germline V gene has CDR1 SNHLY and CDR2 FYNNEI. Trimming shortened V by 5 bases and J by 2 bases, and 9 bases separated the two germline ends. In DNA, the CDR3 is TGTGCCAGCAGTAGGTGGGACACTAATGAAAAACTGTTTTTT. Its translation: CASSRWDTNEKLFF.

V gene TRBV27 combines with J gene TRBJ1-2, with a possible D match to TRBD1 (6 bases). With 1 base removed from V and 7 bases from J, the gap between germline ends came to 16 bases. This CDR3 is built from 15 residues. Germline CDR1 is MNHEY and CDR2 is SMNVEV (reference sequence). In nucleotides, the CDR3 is TGTGCCAGCAGTTTATTAGCAGGGGCGCTTCGTGGCTACACCTTC. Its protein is CASSLLAGALRGYTF.

CDR3 nucleotide sequence: TGTGCCAGCGTAACCTTCCAAGGCTCGTATTTT. Encoded protein: CASVTFQGSYF. This chain joins TRBV6-5 and TRBJ2-3; D unresolved. CDR3 length: 11 amino acids. Trimming took off 8 bases at V and 14 bases at J, with 17 bases between the two ends. Germline CDR1 and CDR2: MNHEY and SVGAGI.

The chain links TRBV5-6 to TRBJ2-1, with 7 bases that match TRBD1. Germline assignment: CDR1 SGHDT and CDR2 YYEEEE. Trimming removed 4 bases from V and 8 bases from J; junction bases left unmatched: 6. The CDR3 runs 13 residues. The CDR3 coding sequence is TGTGCCAGCAGCCACCAAGACAGGGATGAGCAGTTCTTC. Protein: CASSHQDRDEQFF.

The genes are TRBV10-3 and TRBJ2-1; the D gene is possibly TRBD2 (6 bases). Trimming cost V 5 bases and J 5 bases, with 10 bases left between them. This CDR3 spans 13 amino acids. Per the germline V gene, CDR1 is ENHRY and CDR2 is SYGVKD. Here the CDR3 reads CAISPGSNNEQFF. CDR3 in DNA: TGTGCCATCAGTCCCGGGAGCAACAATGAGCAGTTCTTC.

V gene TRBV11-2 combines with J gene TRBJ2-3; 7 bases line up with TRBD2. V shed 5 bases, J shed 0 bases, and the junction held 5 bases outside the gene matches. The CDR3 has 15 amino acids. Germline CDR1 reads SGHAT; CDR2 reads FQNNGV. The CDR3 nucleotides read TGTGCCAGCAGCCTATATAGCGGGAGCACAGATACGCAGTATTTT. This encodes CASSLYSGSTDTQYF.

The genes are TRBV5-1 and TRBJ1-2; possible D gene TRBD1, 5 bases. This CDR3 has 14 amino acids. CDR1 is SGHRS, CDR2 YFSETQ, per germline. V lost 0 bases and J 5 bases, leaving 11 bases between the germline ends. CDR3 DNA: TGCGCCAGCAGCTTGGAATCCTCAGGGTATGGCTACACCTTC. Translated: CASSLESSGYGYTF. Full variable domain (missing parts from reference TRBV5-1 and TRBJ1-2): KAGVTQTPRYLIKTRGQQVTLSCSPISGHRSVSWYQQTPGQGLQFLFEYFSETQRNKGNFPGRFSGRQFSNSRSEMNVSTLELGDSALYLCASSLESSGYGYTFGSGTRLTVV.